The 14 T cell receptor beta chains given below trace back to one sample, sequenced in a study of cytomegalovirus exposure and HLA in healthy donors. 13 Jbeta primers and 60 Vbeta primers were used for the PCR. Generated by immunoSEQ multiplex PCR, the TCRdb table keeps only in-frame clones and is missing some. The table records 90,000 to 150,000 clones, 6.5% to 9.5% of them present only once. The source material was PBMCs. These receptor sequences come from a woman aged 40-49 years in good health and CMV-seropositive.

V usage is TRBV10-3 and J usage is TRBJ1-4; D is unresolved. V was trimmed by 0 bases and J by 0 bases, leaving 11 bases between them. The CDR3 has 17 amino acids. Germline V gene data show CDR1 as ENHRY and CDR2 as SYGVKD. CDR3 sequence (DNA): TGTGCCATCAGTGAGTCGATGGGAGTTGCAACTAATGAAAAACTGTTTTTT. It is translated as CAISESMGVATNEKLFF.

The chain has TRBV5-1 and TRBJ1-5; a possible D gene is TRBD1 (6 bases). The V and J ends lost 0 bases and 2 bases respectively, with 9 bases between them. This CDR3 comprises 15 residues. Per the germline V gene, CDR1 is SGHRS and CDR2 is YFSETQ. In DNA form, the CDR3 reads TGCGCCAGCAGCTTGGGGGGGCCAGGCAATCAGCCCCAGCATTTT. It codes for CASSLGGPGNQPQHF.

The chain joins TRBV11-2 to TRBJ1-1, with D tentatively TRBD1 (6 bases). Germline V gene lookup returns CDR1 SGHAT and CDR2 FQNNGV. V lost 5 bases and J lost 1, with 11 bases in between. The CDR3 spans 14 residues. CDR3 DNA sequence: TGTGCCAGCAGCAACCGGGGGGCGAACACTGAAGCTTTCTTT. Translated, it gives CASSNRGANTEAFF. Variable domain in full (rest from reference TRBV11-2 and TRBJ1-1): EAGVAQSPRYKIIEKRQSVAFWCNPISGHATLYWYQQILGQGPKLLIQFQNNGVVDDSQLPKDRFSAERLKGVDSTLKIQPAKLEDSAVYLCASSNRGANTEAFFGQGTRLTVV.

The chain carries TRBV19 and TRBJ1-2; 9 nucleotides line up with TRBD1. V lost 0 bases and J lost 2; bases outside the gene matches: 4. The CDR3 spans 16 residues. Germline V CDR1 and CDR2: LNHDA, SQIVND (reference sequence). This chain's CDR3 is CASSIETGQGNYGYTF. The CDR3 DNA is TGTGCCAGTAGTATAGAGACGGGACAGGGAAACTATGGCTACACCTTC.

The chain carries TRBV27 and TRBJ2-7, with 9 bases lining up with TRBD1. Germline CDR1 is MNHEY and CDR2 is SMNVEV (reference sequence). The CDR3 runs 14 residues. V shed 0 bases and J 5 bases; nucleotides not matched to a gene: 2. CDR3 amino acids: CASSLSRDRDEQYF. CDR3 DNA sequence: TGTGCCAGCAGTTTATCTCGGGACAGGGACGAGCAGTACTTC.

This clone appeared a few times. For the CDR3, the DNA is TGTGCCAGCAGCCTTGGGACAGGTTCTAACAATGAGCAGTTCTTC. Translating it yields CASSLGTGSNNEQFF. The chain couples TRBV2 to TRBJ2-1; 8 bases fit TRBD1. Looked up from germline, CDR1 is SNHLY and CDR2 is FYNNEI. The CDR3 consists of 15 residues. The V gene end was trimmed by 6 bases and the J gene end by 5 bases; junction bases not matched to a gene: 9. Based on the CDR3 plus reference TRBV2 and TRBJ2-1, the full variable domain is EPEVTQTPSHQVTQMGQEVILRCVPISNHLYFYWYRQILGQKVEFLVSFYNNEISEKSEIFDDQFSVERPDGSNFTLKIRSTKLEDSAMYFCASSLGTGSNNEQFFGPGTRLTVL.

V and J are TRBV28 and TRBJ2-6; 10 bases map to TRBD1. Germline values: CDR1 MDHEN, CDR2 SYDVKM. V shed 4 bases, J shed 1 base, and the junction held 4 bases outside the gene matches. This CDR3 has 17 amino acids. The DNA of the CDR3 is TGTGCCAGCAGTTCCGGGACAGGGGCGTCTGGGGCCAACGTCCTGACTTTC. It encodes CASSSGTGASGANVLTF.

This chain links TRBV6-1 with TRBJ2-7; the D is unclear. This CDR3 is built from 15 residues. Trimming left V 0 bases short and J 5 bases short, with 14 bases between. The germline V gene encodes CDR1 MNHNS and CDR2 SASEGT. CDR3: CASSEARLSFHEQYF. In nucleotides, the CDR3 is TGTGCCAGCAGTGAAGCGCGGCTGAGCTTCCACGAGCAGTACTTC.

The chain recombines TRBV18 with TRBJ2-3; perhaps TRBD1 as D (6 bases). The CDR3 has 15 residues. Looked up from germline, CDR1 is KGHSH and CDR2 is LQKENI. Between the trimmed V and J ends, which lost 5 bases and 4 bases, there was a span of 16 bases. The CDR3 DNA reads TGTGCCAGCTCAGCGGTTGGGGGCAAGGCAGATACGCAGTATTTT. This sequence encodes CASSAVGGKADTQYF.

This clone was found a few times. The J gene is TRBJ2-7, the V gene TRBV2, with TRBD1 identical over 10 bases. From germline, CDR1 is SNHLY and CDR2 FYNNEI. CDR3 length: 17 amino acids. The V segment lost 2 bases and the J segment 4 bases; nucleotides outside the gene matches: 11. The CDR3 DNA reads as TGTGCCAGCAGTGAACGGAGTTATGGGACAGGGGCGTACGAGCAGTACTTC. Its translation: CASSERSYGTGAYEQYF. The whole variable domain, filled in from reference TRBV2 and TRBJ2-7, reads EPEVTQTPSHQVTQMGQEVILRCVPISNHLYFYWYRQILGQKVEFLVSFYNNEISEKSEIFDDQFSVERPDGSNFTLKIRSTKLEDSAMYFCASSERSYGTGAYEQYFGPGTRLTVT.

V usage is TRBV11-2 and J usage is TRBJ1-3; tentatively, D is TRBD1 (6 bases). Trimming shortened V by 5 bases and J by 2 bases, and 16 bases separated the two germline ends. The CDR3 is made up of 16 amino acids. Germline loops: CDR1 SGHAT, CDR2 FQNNGV. CDR3 sequence reads: CASSLLSGGPGNTIYF. In nucleotides, the CDR3 is TGTGCCAGCAGCCTCTTATCCGGGGGGCCTGGAAACACCATATATTTT.

This clone was seen a handful of times. The CDR3 protein is CSVEAGGYSEQYF. The CDR3 nucleotides are TGCAGCGTTGAGGCAGGGGGCTACAGCGAGCAGTACTTC. This rearrangement joins TRBV29-1 to TRBJ2-7; 8 nucleotides agree with TRBD1. Germline V gives CDR1 SQVTM, CDR2 ANQGSEA. With 3 bases clipped from V and 6 bases from J, the junction kept 7 bases outside the gene matches. The CDR3 loop spans 13 amino acids.

This chain links TRBV11-2 with TRBJ2-2, with D perhaps matching TRBD2 (5 bases). The CDR3 extends over 16 amino acids. V dropped 5 bases and J dropped 9 bases, with 22 bases sitting between them. Germline-derived CDR1 and CDR2 are SGHAT and FQNNGV. The CDR3 region is CASSELSGSTDRELFF. The CDR3 DNA is TGTGCCAGCAGCGAGCTGAGCGGCTCGACGGATCGGGAGCTGTTTTTT. The variable domain in full, with the rest retrieved from reference TRBV11-2 and TRBJ2-2, is EAGVAQSPRYKIIEKRQSVAFWCNPISGHATLYWYQQILGQGPKLLIQFQNNGVVDDSQLPKDRFSAERLKGVDSTLKIQPAKLEDSAVYLCASSELSGSTDRELFFGEGSRLTVL.

This chain uses TRBV5-4 with TRBJ2-7; 7 bases map to TRBD2. V trimming: 4 bases; J trimming: 2 bases; junction bases outside the gene matches: 3. The CDR3 is made up of 13 amino acids. In germline, CDR1 is SGHNT, CDR2 YYREEE (reference sequence). In nucleotides, the CDR3 is TGTGCCAGCAGCCCCGGGACTACCTACGAGCAGTACTTC. Its translation: CASSPGTTYEQYF. Together with reference TRBV5-4 and TRBJ2-7, the CDR3 gives the full variable domain: ETGVTQSPTHLIKTRGQQVTLRCSSQSGHNTVSWYQQALGQGPQFIFQYYREEENGRGNFPPRFSGLQFPNYSSELNVNALELDDSALYLCASSPGTTYEQYFGPGTRLTVT.